This TCR beta chain comes out of a study of identical twins. MiXCR, run by TCRdb on the 5' RACE reads, gives a single entry per CDR3 protein. The sample carries more than 1.5 million distinct CDR3 sequences, less than 35% recorded once. This CDR3 has 15 residues. Losses at the gene ends were 4 bases for V and 3 bases for J; bases not matched to a gene: 8. Germline assignment: CDR1 MGHRA and CDR2 YSYEKL. Input material: cord blood. The clonotype comes from a newborn girl in good health. V gene TRBV4-1 combines with J gene TRBJ2-7; 8 bases agree with TRBD2. The DNA of the CDR3 is TGCGCCAGCAGCCCTCGTGAGCGGGGGAACTACGAGCAGTACTTC. It codes for CASSPRERGNYEQYF.